The entry below gives a single TCR beta chain sequence along with its context. CDR3 size: 14 residues. Germline V gene lookup returns CDR1 SQVTM and CDR2 ANQGSEA. Deletions cut 3 bases from V and 4 bases from J, with 12 bases between. TCRdb re-called the 5' RACE reads with MiXCR, one entry per CDR3 protein. The data contain under 300,000 distinct CDR3 sequences, 6.5% of them singletons. The data originate from a study of identical twins. The donors were all healthy and Caucasian. The data also belong to a second study, concerning T cells expressing NK-cell markers. From that paper: The study sequenced eight donors, seven HCMV-seropositive and one seronegative. Roughly 1.0-8% of CD8+ T cells in about 6 donors belonged to dominant NKG2C+ clonotypes. Once again these clonotypes came out on top in the CD3+CD56-NKG2C+ fraction of a handful of donors.

Sequences were obtained from CD8+ T cells sorted from blood. This chain joins TRBV29-1 and TRBJ1-4, with D possibly being TRBD1 (5 bases). This sequence originates from a woman between 18 and 29 years old in good health. This CDR3 is CSVEIRGFNEKLFF. The CDR3 coding sequence is TGCAGCGTTGAGATTCGGGGGTTTAATGAAAAACTGTTTTTT.